Below are 19 T cell receptor beta chains sequenced from a single sample in a study of blood T cell repertoires in COVID-19. Profiled with immunoSEQ multiplex PCR; TCRdb holds only in-frame clones, not every one. The sample has roughly 400,000 clones, roughly 88% seen once. Sample: PBMCs or T cells enriched from blood (not recorded which). These receptors were taken from a woman in her late teens or twenties who had been exposed to COVID-19.

This chain joins TRBV6-5 and TRBJ2-1, with D hard to call. CDR1 is MNHEY, CDR2 SVGAGI, per germline. Trimming left V 6 bases short and J 6 bases short, with 3 bases between. CDR3 length equals 10 residues. The DNA for the CDR3 is TGTGCCAGCAGCTTCAATGAGCAGTTCTTC. Translating gives CASSFNEQFF.

This chain joins TRBV7-9 and TRBJ2-2; 7 bases are shared with TRBD2. Germline values: CDR1 SEHNR, CDR2 FQNEAQ (reference sequence). After removal of 3 bases from V and 6 bases from J, the junction contained 16 bases not matched to a gene. The CDR3 has 18 residues. In nucleotides, the CDR3 is TGTGCCAGCAGCTTCGGTAATAGCGGGTGGGAAGACTCCGGGGAGCTGTTTTTT. It translates to CASSFGNSGWEDSGELFF.

This clone was recorded only once. The CDR3: CASSSDRSTEAFF. CDR3 in DNA: TGTGCCAGCAGCTCGGACAGGAGCACTGAAGCTTTCTTT. The chain uses TRBV7-7 and TRBJ1-1; 7 bases are shared with TRBD1. V trimming: 4 bases; J trimming: 4 bases; junction bases outside the gene matches: 3. CDR1 is SSHAT and CDR2 is FNYEAQ in the germline V gene (reference sequence). The CDR3 sequence is 13 residues long.

The chain joins TRBV7-9 to TRBJ2-1; no firm D call. This CDR3 is built from 13 residues. Trimming cost V 5 bases and J 15 bases, with 20 bases left between them. From germline, CDR1 is SEHNR and CDR2 FQNEAQ (reference sequence). This chain's CDR3 is CASSPPGGPSGFF. Written as DNA, the CDR3 is TGTGCCAGCAGCCCCCCGGGTGGCCCCTCGGGGTTCTTC.

The V call is TRBV2, the J call TRBJ1-3; D gene uncertain. In germline, CDR1 is SNHLY, CDR2 FYNNEI. V was trimmed by 10 bases and J by 1 base, leaving 11 bases between them. The CDR3 has 13 residues. This chain's CDR3 is CATTAGSGNTIYF. The DNA of the CDR3 is TGTGCCACCACCGCAGGATCTGGAAACACCATATATTTT.

The chain employs TRBV3-1 (or the pseudogene TRBV3-2) and TRBJ2-7; 7 positions agree with TRBD2. The CDR3 sequence is 14 residues long. CDR1 is LGHDT, CDR2 YNNKEL, per germline (reference sequence). Germline trimming cut 6 bases from V and 9 bases from J; bases unmatched to any gene: 14. The CDR3 region is CASSKSGIREGQYF. DNA for the CDR3: TGTGCCAGCAGTAAAAGCGGGATAAGGGAAGGGCAGTACTTC.

The chain combines TRBV5-1 with TRBJ2-1; the match to TRBD2 covers 8 bases. Germline-derived CDR1 and CDR2 are SGHRS and YFSETQ. This CDR3 has 16 amino acids. V dropped 3 bases and J dropped 7; count of bases not matched to a gene: 12. In DNA form, the CDR3 reads TGCGCCAGCAGCTGGCGGACTAGCCATAAGGAGAATGAGCAGTTCTTC. Translated, it gives CASSWRTSHKENEQFF.

The rearrangement joins TRBV28 to TRBJ1-5, with D perhaps matching TRBD1 (6 bases). Trimming cost V 5 bases and J 5 bases, with 13 bases left between them. CDR3 size: 14 residues. In germline, CDR1 is MDHEN, CDR2 SYDVKM. CDR3 nucleotides: TGTGCCAGCAGTAGAGGACAGTCCTATCAGCCCCAGCATTTT. Amino acids: CASSRGQSYQPQHF.

This chain joins TRBV6-2 or TRBV6-3 and TRBJ2-1, with D unclear. The length of the CDR3 is 11 residues. V was cut by 0 bases and J by 12 bases, with 6 bases left in between. Germline CDR1 reads MNHEY; CDR2 reads SVGEGT. This chain's CDR3 is CASSYSSGQFF. The DNA for the CDR3 is TGTGCCAGCAGTTACTCTAGTGGGCAGTTCTTC.

This clone was counted between two and nine times. V gene TRBV5-1 combines with J gene TRBJ1-4; perhaps TRBD1 as D (5 bases). CDR1 SGHRS and CDR2 YFSETQ come from the germline V gene. V gave up 7 bases and J gave up 4 bases, with 14 bases separating them. The CDR3 has 14 amino acids. This chain's CDR3 is CASSDSSHNEKLFF. The DNA for the CDR3 is TGCGCCAGCTCCGACAGCTCTCATAATGAAAAACTGTTTTTT.

The chain uses TRBV24-1 and TRBJ2-7, with 9 positions matching TRBD1. The CDR3 length is 14 residues. Germline trimming cut 5 bases from V and 3 bases from J; bases unmatched to any gene: 4. The V gene's germline CDR1 is KGHDR and CDR2 SFDVKD. The CDR3, as DNA: TGTGCCACCAGTGGCTCGGGACAGGGCTACGAGCAGTACTTC. Residues: CATSGSGQGYEQYF.

The chain links TRBV28 to TRBJ1-2; TRBD1 is a possible D gene (5 bases). Germline assignment: CDR1 MDHEN and CDR2 SYDVKM. Deletions cut 3 bases from V and 7 bases from J, with 15 bases between. This CDR3 region has 14 residues. The CDR3 DNA sequence: TGTGCCAGCAGTTTCGGGCCACGGGGGGTTGGCTACACCTTC. Translation: CASSFGPRGVGYTF.

The chain combines TRBV28 with TRBJ1-2, with TRBD1 matching over 9 bases. The CDR3 covers 14 residues. V gave up 7 bases and J gave up 2 bases; unmatched junction bases: 5. Germline loops: CDR1 MDHEN, CDR2 SYDVKM. The CDR3 sequence: CASKTGQGNYGYTF. DNA of the CDR3: TGTGCCAGCAAGACGGGACAGGGCAACTATGGCTACACCTTC.

About this clone: Its ends do not fully match the called genes, so a read error is possible. V and J are TRBV7-9 and TRBJ2-1; TRBD1 aligns across 11 bases. Per the germline V gene, CDR1 is SEHNR and CDR2 is FQNEAQ (reference sequence). The CDR3 spans 14 residues. As DNA, the CDR3 is TGTGCCAGCAGCCCGGACAGGGGGCAAATCGAGCACTTCTTC. Translated: CASSPDRGQIEHFF.

CDR3 DNA sequence: TGCGCCAGCAGCCAAGAAAGGGGCCACACCTACGAGCAGTACTTC. Translated, it gives CASSQERGHTYEQYF. This chain links TRBV4-1 with TRBJ2-7, with D possibly being TRBD1 (5 bases). Looked up from germline, CDR1 is MGHRA and CDR2 is YSYEKL. With 0 bases removed from V and 2 bases from J, the gap between germline ends came to 11 bases. The CDR3 is 15 amino acids.

The rearrangement links TRBV7-2 to TRBJ2-7; the D is unclear. CDR1 and CDR2 from the germline V gene are SGHTA and FQGNSA. The V and J ends lost 0 bases and 7 bases respectively, with 7 bases between them. The CDR3 has 12 amino acids. The CDR3 sequence: CASSLALREQYF. The DNA for the CDR3 is TGTGCCAGCAGCTTAGCGCTTAGAGAGCAGTACTTC.

V and J are TRBV25-1 and TRBJ2-1; 8 nucleotides agree with TRBD2. This CDR3 is built from 18 residues. J gave up 1 base and V 2 bases, and 10 bases lay outside the gene matches. Germline lookup yields CDR1 MGHDK and CDR2 SYGVNS. CDR3 residues: CASSEIFTGGVSYNEQFF. Here the CDR3 DNA reads TGTGCCAGCAGTGAAATCTTCACGGGAGGGGTATCCTACAATGAGCAGTTCTTC.

The V gene is TRBV11-2, the J gene TRBJ1-6; D not resolved. Per germline, CDR1 SGHAT and CDR2 FQNNGV. V was cut by 3 bases and J by 9 bases, with 9 bases left in between. The CDR3 has 13 amino acids. The CDR3 DNA follows: TGTGCCAGCAGCTTCTCAGGCCCTTCACCCCTCCACTTT. Protein sequence: CASSFSGPSPLHF.

The V call is TRBV7-8, the J call TRBJ2-1, with a tentative D call TRBD1 (5 bases). This CDR3 has 13 residues. Germline V CDR1 and CDR2: SGHVS, FQNEAQ. V shed 1 base and J shed 10 bases, with 11 bases lying between them. The CDR3 DNA reads as TGTGCCAGCAGCTTAGGGGGCGGCCGGGAGCAGTTCTTC. Its protein is CASSLGGGREQFF.